This TCR beta chain came from a study of blood T cell repertoires in COVID-19. Across the whole study: Both acute and convalescent COVID-19 samples were obtained from the United States, Italy and Spain. T cells, B-cell-depleted T cells, or PBMCs provided the cDNA or gDNA that served as material.

Authors' processing steps: For nucleated cells, counts were estimated from reference gene primer amplification. The protocol was immunoSEQ multiplex PCR, while the TCRdb copy is restricted to in-frame clones and leaves out a portion. V, J and clone size are taken as reported in that table, and D and trimming were inferred from the DNA itself. Counted here are hundreds of thousands of clones, 75% to 85% occurring once; the ten biggest clones make up roughly 1.2%. The Seattle patients, enrolled during active infection, were followed longitudinally. CDR1 is SGHRS, CDR2 YFSETQ, per germline. This CDR3 is 14 amino acids long. Deletions cut 0 bases from V and 2 bases from J, with 7 bases between.

Sequenced input: peripheral blood. This TCR derives from a woman in her twenties or thirties with COVID-19, enrolled during active disease. The chain has TRBV5-1 and TRBJ2-3; D is ambiguous. The CDR3: CASSLEQFTDTQYF. For the CDR3, the DNA is TGCGCCAGCAGCTTGGAACAGTTCACAGATACGCAGTATTTT.